The clone carrying this TCR beta chain was recorded a few times. The target antigen is unknown. The CDR3 covers 11 residues. V shed 4 bases and J shed 6 bases, with 5 bases lying between them. Germline V CDR1 and CDR2: SGHRS, YFSETQ. The sample is drawn from a study of CD8+CD57+ T cells in acquired aplastic anemia. Study at large: Mean DNA quantity obtained from sorted CD4+ and CD8+ cells was 3 to 3.5 ug. Healthy donor sequencing depth: some 10 million CD4+, 11 million to 13 million CD8+ reads.

Study-wide results and limits: Between patients and controls, twenty-nine CD8+ CDR3 sequences were found in common. A significant difference in CD8+ Simpson's diversity between patients and controls was not found.

TCR beta VDJ combinations and CDR3 sequences were profiled from genomic DNA. TCRdb redid the calling of the reads with MiXCR, one entry per CDR3 protein. Of roughly 130,000 distinct CDR3 sequences detected, around 48% appear once; the ten largest clones hold roughly 2.7%. The sequenced sample consisted of sorted CD4+, CD8+, or CD8+CD57+ T cells (not recorded which) from PBMCs. This TCR was sampled from a human donor in good health, serving as a control. V and J are TRBV5-1 and TRBJ2-1, with D maybe TRBD1 (5 bases). DNA of the CDR3: TGCGCCAGCAGCCAGGGCAATGAGCAGTTCTTC. It translates to CASSQGNEQFF.